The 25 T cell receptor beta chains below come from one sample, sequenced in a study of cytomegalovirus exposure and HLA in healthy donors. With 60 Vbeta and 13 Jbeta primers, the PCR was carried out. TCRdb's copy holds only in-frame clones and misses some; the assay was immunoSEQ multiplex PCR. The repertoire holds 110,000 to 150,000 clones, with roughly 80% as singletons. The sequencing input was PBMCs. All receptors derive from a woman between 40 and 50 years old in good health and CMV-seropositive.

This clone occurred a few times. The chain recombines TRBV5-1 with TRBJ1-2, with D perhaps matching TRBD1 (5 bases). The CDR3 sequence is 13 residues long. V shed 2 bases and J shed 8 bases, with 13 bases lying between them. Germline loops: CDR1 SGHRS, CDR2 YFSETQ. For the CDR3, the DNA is TGCGCCAGCAGCTTTAATACAGGTCGAGGCTACACCTTC. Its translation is CASSFNTGRGYTF.

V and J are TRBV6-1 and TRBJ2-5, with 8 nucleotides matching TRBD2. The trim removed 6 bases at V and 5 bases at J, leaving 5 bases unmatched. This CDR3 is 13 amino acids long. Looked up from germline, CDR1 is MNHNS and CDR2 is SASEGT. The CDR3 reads CASRVGGAETQYF. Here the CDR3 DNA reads TGTGCCAGCAGGGTCGGGGGGGCGGAGACCCAGTACTTC.

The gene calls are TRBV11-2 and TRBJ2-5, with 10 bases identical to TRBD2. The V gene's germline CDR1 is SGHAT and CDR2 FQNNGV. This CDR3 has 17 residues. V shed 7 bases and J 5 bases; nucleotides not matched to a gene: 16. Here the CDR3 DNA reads TGTGCCAGCACACCTAGTGGAGCGGGGGGGATCGGCGAGACCCAGTACTTC. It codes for CASTPSGAGGIGETQYF.

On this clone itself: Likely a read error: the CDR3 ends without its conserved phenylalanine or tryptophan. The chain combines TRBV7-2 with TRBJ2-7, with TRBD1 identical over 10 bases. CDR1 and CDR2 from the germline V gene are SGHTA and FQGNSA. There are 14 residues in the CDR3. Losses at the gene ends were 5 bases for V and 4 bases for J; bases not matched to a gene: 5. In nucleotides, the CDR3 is TGTGCCAGCAGCCTCGACAGGGGGCGTTACGAGCAGTACCTC. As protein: CASSLDRGRYEQYL.

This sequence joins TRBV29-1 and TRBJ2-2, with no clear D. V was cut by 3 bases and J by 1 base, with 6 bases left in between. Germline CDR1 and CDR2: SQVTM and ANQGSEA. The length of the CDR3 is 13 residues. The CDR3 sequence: CSVDRRNTGELFF. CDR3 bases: TGCAGCGTTGACAGGCGGAACACCGGGGAGCTGTTTTTT.

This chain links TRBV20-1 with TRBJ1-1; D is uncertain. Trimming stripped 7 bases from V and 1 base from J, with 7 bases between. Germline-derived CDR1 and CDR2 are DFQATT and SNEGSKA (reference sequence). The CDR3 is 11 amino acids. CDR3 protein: CSGSENTEAFF. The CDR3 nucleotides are TGCAGTGGGTCAGAGAACACTGAAGCTTTCTTT.

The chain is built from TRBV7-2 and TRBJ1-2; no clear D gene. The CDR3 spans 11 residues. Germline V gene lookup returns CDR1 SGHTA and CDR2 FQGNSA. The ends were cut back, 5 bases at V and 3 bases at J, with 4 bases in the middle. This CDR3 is CASSPDYGYTF. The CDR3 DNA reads TGTGCCAGCAGCCCAGACTATGGCTACACCTTC.

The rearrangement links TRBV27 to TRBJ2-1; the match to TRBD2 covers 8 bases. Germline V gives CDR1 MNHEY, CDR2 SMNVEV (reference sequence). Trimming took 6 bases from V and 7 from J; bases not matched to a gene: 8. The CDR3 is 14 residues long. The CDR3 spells CASRNSGTLNEQFF. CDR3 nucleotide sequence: TGTGCCAGCAGAAATAGCGGGACCCTTAATGAGCAGTTCTTC.

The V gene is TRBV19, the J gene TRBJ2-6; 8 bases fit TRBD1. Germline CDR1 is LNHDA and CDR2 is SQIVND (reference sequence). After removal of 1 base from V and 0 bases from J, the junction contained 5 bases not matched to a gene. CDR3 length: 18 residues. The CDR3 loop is CASSIGRTGNSGANVLTF. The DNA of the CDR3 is TGTGCCAGTAGTATAGGTCGGACAGGGAACTCTGGGGCCAACGTCCTGACTTTC.

CDR3: CASSQDRAGDEKLFF. The CDR3 DNA follows: TGCGCCAGCAGCCAAGACCGGGCGGGGGATGAAAAACTGTTTTTT. This chain connects TRBV4-3 to TRBJ1-4; perhaps TRBD1 as D (5 bases). Germline assignment: CDR1 LGHNA and CDR2 YSLEER. The germline V and J ends were trimmed by 0 bases and 6 bases, with 11 bases remaining between them. This CDR3 is built from 15 residues.

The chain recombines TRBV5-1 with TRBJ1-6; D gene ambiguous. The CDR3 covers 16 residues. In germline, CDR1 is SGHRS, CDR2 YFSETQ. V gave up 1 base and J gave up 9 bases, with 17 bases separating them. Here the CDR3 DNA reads TGCGCCAGCAGCTTGCTGGGTTCGGGTTCGGGTTCACCCCTCCACTTT. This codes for CASSLLGSGSGSPLHF.

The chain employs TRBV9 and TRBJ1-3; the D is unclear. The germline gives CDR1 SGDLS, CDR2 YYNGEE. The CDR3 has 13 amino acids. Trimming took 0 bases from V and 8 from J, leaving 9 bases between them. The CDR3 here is CASSVDKGDTIYF. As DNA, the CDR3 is TGTGCCAGCAGCGTAGACAAGGGAGACACCATATATTTT.

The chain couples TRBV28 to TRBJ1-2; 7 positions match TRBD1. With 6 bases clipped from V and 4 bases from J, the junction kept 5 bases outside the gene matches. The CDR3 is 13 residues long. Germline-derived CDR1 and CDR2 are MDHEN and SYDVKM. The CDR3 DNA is TGTGCCAGCAGAGTGACAGGGACCTATGGCTACACCTTC. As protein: CASRVTGTYGYTF.

The CDR3 region is CASSYSYGELFF. In DNA, the CDR3 is TGTGCCAGCAGTTACTCGTATGGGGAGCTGTTTTTT. This chain connects TRBV6-6 to TRBJ2-2; D is unclear. The germline V and J ends were trimmed by 0 bases and 8 bases, with 4 bases remaining between them. The CDR3 consists of 12 residues. CDR1 is MNHNY and CDR2 is SVGAGI in the germline V gene (reference sequence).

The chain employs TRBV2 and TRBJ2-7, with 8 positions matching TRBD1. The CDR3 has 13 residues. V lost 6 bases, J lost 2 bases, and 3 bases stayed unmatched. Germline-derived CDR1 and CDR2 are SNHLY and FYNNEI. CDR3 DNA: TGTGCCAGCAGGGACAGGGTGCCCTACGAGCAGTACTTC. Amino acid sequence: CASRDRVPYEQYF.

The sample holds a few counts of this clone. This CDR3 reads CASSSSIAEADEQFF. The CDR3 DNA sequence: TGTGCCAGCAGCTCAAGTATAGCGGAGGCCGATGAGCAGTTCTTC. The chain couples TRBV7-3 to TRBJ2-1; D possibly corresponds to TRBD2 (6 bases). Germline V gene sequence: CDR1 SGHTA, CDR2 FQGTGA. CDR3 length equals 15 residues. V was clipped by 4 bases and J by 8 bases, with 18 bases between them.

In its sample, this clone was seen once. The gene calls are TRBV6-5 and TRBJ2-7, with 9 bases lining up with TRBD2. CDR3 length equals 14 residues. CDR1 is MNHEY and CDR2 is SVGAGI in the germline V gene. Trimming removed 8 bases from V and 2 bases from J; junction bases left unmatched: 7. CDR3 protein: CASWAAGGPYEQYF. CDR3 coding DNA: TGTGCCAGCTGGGCAGCGGGGGGCCCCTACGAGCAGTACTTC.

The CDR3 is CASSVSRRPFSYEQYF. In DNA, the CDR3 is TGCGCCAGCAGTGTATCAAGGAGACCTTTTTCCTACGAGCAGTACTTC. The rearrangement links TRBV10-1 to TRBJ2-7; no firm D call. Per the germline V gene, CDR1 is WNHNN and CDR2 is SYGVQD (reference sequence). This CDR3 spans 16 amino acids. V shed 4 bases and J shed 1 base, with 17 bases lying between them.

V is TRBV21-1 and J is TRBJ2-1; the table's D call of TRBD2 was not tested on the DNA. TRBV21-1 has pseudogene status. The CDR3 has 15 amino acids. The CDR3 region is CASNNIGRAGHEQFF. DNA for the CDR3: TGTGCCAGCAACAACATCGGGAGGGCCGGTCACGAGCAGTTCTTC.

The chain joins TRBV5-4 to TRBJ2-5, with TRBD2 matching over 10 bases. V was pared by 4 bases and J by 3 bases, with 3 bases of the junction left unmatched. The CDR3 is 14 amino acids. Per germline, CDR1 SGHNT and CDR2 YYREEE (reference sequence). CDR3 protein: CASSASGGEETQYF. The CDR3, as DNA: TGTGCCAGCAGCGCAAGCGGGGGGGAAGAGACCCAGTACTTC.

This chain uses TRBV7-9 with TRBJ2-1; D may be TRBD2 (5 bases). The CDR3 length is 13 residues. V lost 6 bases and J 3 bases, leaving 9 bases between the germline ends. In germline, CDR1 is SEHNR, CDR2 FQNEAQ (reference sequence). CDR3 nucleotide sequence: TGTGCCAGCAGTCTTAGCGTCTACAATGAGCAGTTCTTC. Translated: CASSLSVYNEQFF.

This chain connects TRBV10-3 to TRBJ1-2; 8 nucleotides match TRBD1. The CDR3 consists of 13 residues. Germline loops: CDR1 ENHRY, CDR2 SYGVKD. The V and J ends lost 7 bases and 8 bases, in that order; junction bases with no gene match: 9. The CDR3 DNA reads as TGTGCCATCAACCAGGACAGGGCTGAAGGCTACACCTTC. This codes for CAINQDRAEGYTF.

This CDR3 is CASSDPDGRDSEKLFF. The CDR3 bases are TGTGCCAGCAGTGACCCGGATGGACGGGATTCGGAAAAACTGTTTTTT. The chain has TRBV6-4 and TRBJ1-4, with D hard to call. The V end lost 2 bases, the J end lost 8 bases, and 18 bases lay between the germline ends. The CDR3 totals 16 residues. Germline lookup yields CDR1 MRHNA and CDR2 SNTAGT.

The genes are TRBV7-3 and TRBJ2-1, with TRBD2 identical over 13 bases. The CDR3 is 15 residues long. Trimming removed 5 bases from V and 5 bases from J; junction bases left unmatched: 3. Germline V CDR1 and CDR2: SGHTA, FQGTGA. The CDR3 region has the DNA TGTGCCAGCAGCCCACTAGCGGGAGGGAACAATGAGCAGTTCTTC. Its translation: CASSPLAGGNNEQFF.

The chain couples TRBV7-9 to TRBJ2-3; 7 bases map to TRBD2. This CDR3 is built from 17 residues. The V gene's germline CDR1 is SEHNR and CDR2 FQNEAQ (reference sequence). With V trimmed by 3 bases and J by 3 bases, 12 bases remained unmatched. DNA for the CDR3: TGTGCCAGCAGCTTCCGTCTAGGACTAGGCCGTACAGATACGCAGTATTTT. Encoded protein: CASSFRLGLGRTDTQYF.